This record covers a single T cell receptor beta chain. The antigen is unknown. This entry comes from a study of Tregs in tolerant kidney transplant recipients. In the study overall: Antibodies separated recipient from donor cells.

Study-level points and caveats: This study did not directly address biological reproducibility. Tregs expanded with activated donor B cells seemed most donor-specific. Validation in larger populations is needed because few patients were studied.

CDR1 is SGHRS and CDR2 is YFSETQ in the germline V gene. This CDR3 is 14 amino acids long. V was clipped by 4 bases and J by 5 bases, with 13 bases between them. Generated by immunoSEQ multiplex PCR, the TCRdb table keeps only in-frame clones and is missing some. The table has 35,000 to 50,000 clones, 95% to 96% seen once; the top ten hold around 0.35%. The V call is TRBV5-1, the J call TRBJ1-5, with a possible D match to TRBD1 (6 bases). The clonotype was recovered from a human donor in good health. Specimen: Tregs from blood cultured with allogeneic cells. The CDR3 sequence is CASSADSRYQPQHF. The DNA for the CDR3 is TGCGCCAGCAGCGCGGACAGCCGTTATCAGCCCCAGCATTTT.